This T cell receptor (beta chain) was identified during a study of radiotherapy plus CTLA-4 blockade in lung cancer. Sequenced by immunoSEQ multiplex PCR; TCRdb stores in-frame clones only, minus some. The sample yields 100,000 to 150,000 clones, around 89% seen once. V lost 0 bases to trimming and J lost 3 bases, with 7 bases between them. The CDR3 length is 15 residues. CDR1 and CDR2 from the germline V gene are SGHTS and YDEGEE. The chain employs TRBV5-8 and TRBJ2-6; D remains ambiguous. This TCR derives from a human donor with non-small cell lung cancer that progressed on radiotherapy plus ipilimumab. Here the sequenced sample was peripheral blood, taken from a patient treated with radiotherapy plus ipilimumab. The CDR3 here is CASSLVGFGANVLTF. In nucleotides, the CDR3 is TGTGCCAGCAGCTTGGTTGGGTTTGGGGCCAACGTCCTGACTTTC.